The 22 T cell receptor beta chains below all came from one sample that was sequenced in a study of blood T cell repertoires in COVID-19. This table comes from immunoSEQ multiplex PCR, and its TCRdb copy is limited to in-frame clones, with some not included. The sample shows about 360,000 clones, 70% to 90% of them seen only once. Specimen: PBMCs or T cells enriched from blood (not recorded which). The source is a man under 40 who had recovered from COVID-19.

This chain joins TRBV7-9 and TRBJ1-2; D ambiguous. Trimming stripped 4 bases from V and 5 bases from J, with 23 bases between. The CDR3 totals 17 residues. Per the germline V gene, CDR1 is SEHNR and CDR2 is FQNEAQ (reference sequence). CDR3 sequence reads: CASSSIPFVGARYGYTF. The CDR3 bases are TGTGCCAGCAGCTCGATCCCGTTTGTCGGAGCGCGATATGGCTACACCTTC.

CDR3 loop: CASSLRGGSAGNTIYF. In DNA, the CDR3 is TGTGCCAGCAGCCTCAGGGGTGGCAGCGCTGGAAACACCATATATTTT. This sequence joins TRBV9 and TRBJ1-3, with TRBD1 as a possible D gene (6 bases). The CDR3 extends over 16 amino acids. CDR1 is SGDLS and CDR2 is YYNGEE in the germline V gene. V was shortened by 4 bases and J by 2 bases, with 16 bases between the two germline ends.

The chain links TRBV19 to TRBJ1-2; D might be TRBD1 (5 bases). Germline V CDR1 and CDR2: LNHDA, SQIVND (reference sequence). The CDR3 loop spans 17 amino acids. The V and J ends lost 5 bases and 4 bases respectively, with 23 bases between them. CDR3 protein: CASSADPGATRSYGYTF. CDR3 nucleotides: TGTGCCAGTAGTGCGGATCCCGGGGCGACTAGATCCTATGGCTACACCTTC.

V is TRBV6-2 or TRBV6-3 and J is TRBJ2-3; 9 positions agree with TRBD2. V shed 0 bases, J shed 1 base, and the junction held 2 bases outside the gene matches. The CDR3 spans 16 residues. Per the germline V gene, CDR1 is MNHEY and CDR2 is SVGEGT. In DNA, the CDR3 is TGTGCCAGCAGTTACTCGTCTAGCGGGGGCACAGATACGCAGTATTTT. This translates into CASSYSSSGGTDTQYF.

CDR3 nucleotide sequence: TGTGCCAGCAGTGTCCTCTATGGCTACACCTTC. It is translated as CASSVLYGYTF. The chain couples TRBV2 to TRBJ1-2; unclear D gene. V dropped 4 bases and J dropped 4 bases, with 4 bases sitting between them. Germline V gene lookup returns CDR1 SNHLY and CDR2 FYNNEI. The CDR3 extends over 11 amino acids.

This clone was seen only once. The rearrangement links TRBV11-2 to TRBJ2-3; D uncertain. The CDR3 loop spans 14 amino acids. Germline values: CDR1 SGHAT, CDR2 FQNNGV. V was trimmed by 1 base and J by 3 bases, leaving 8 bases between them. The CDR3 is CASSLVLRTDTQYF. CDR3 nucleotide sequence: TGTGCCAGCAGCTTAGTTTTGCGGACAGATACGCAGTATTTT.

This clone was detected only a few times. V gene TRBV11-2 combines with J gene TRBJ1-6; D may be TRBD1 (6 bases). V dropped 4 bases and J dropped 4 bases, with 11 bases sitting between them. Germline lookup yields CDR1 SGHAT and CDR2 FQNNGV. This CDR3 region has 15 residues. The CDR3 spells CASSSRDTYNSPLHF. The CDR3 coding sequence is TGTGCCAGCAGCTCGAGGGACACATATAATTCACCCCTCCACTTT.

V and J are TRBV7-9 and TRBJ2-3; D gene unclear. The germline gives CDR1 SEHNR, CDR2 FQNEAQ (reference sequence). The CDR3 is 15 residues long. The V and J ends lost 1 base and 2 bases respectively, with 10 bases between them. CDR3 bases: TGTGCCAGCAGCTTAGGCGAAGGAGCCACAGATACGCAGTATTTT. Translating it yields CASSLGEGATDTQYF.

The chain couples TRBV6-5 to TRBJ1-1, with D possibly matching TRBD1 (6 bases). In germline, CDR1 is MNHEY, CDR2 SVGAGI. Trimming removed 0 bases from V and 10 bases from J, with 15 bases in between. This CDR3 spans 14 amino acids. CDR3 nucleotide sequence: TGTGCCAGCAGTTACTCAAATTACGGACAGCGAGCTTTCTTT. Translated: CASSYSNYGQRAFF.

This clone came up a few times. CDR3 in DNA: TGTGCCATACAGGGCTCCTACAATGAGCAGTTCTTC. Translated, it gives CAIQGSYNEQFF. This chain links TRBV10-3 with TRBJ2-1; a possible D gene is TRBD1 (6 bases). The CDR3 contains 12 residues. Trimming took 9 bases from V and 0 from J, leaving 6 bases between them. Germline V CDR1 and CDR2: ENHRY, SYGVKD.

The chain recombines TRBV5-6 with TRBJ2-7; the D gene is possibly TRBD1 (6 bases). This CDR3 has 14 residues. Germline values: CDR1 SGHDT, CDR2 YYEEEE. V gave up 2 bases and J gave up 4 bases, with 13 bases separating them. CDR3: CASSLSGQKYEQYF. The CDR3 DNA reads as TGTGCCAGCAGCTTATCGGGACAAAAATACGAGCAGTACTTC.

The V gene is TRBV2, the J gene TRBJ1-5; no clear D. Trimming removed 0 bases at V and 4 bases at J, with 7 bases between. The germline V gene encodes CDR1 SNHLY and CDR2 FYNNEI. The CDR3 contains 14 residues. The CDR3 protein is CASSEARINQPQHF. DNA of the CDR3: TGTGCCAGCAGTGAAGCGCGTATAAATCAGCCCCAGCATTTT. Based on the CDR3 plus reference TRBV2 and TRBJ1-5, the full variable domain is EPEVTQTPSHQVTQMGQEVILRCVPISNHLYFYWYRQILGQKVEFLVSFYNNEISEKSEIFDDQFSVERPDGSNFTLKIRSTKLEDSAMYFCASSEARINQPQHFGDGTRLSIL.

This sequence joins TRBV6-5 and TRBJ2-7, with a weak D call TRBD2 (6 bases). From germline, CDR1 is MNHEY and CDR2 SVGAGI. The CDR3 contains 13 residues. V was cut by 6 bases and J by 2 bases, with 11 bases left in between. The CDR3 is CASSGGITYEQYF. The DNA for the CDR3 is TGTGCCAGCAGCGGGGGAATTACCTACGAGCAGTACTTC.

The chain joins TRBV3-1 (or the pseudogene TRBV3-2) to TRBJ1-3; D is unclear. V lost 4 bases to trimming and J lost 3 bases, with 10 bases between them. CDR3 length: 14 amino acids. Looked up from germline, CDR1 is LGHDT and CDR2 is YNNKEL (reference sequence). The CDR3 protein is CASSRRQFGNTIYF. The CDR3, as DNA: TGTGCCAGCAGCCGCCGACAATTTGGAAACACCATATATTTT.

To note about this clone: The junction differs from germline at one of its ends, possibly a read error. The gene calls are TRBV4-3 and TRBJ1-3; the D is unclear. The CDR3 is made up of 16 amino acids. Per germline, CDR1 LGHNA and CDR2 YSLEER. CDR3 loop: CASSQERGGRGNTIYF. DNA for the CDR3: TGCGCCAGCAGTCAAGAGCGAGGAGGAAGGGGAAACACCATATATTTT.

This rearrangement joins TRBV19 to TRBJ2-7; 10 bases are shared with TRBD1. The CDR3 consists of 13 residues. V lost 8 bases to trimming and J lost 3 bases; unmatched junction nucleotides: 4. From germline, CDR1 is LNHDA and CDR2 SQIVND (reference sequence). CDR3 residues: CASGQGEGYEQYF. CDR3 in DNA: TGTGCCAGTGGACAGGGGGAAGGCTACGAGCAGTACTTC. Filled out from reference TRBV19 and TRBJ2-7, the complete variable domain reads DGGITQSPKYLFRKEGQNVTLSCEQNLNHDAMYWYRQDPGQGLRLIYYSQIVNDFQKGDIAEGYSVSREKKESFPLTVTSAQKNPTAFYLCASGQGEGYEQYFGPGTRLTVT.

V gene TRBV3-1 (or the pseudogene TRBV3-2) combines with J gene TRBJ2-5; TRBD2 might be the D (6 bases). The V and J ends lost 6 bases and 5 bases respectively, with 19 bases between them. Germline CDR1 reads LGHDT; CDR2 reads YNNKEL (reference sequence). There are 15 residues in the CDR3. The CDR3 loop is CASRVRGTLVETQYF. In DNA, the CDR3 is TGTGCCAGCAGGGTGCGCGGGACTCTTGTGGAGACCCAGTACTTC.

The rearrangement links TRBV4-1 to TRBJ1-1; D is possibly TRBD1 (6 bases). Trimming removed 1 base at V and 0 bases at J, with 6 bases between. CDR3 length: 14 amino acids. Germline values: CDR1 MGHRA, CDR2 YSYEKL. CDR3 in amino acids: CASSQGTVNTEAFF. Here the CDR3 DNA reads TGCGCCAGCAGCCAAGGGACAGTGAACACTGAAGCTTTCTTT.

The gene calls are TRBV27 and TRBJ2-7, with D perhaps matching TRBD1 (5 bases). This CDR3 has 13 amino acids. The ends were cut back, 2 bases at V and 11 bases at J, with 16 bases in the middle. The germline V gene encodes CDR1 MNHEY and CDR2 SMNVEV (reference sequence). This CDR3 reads CASSLGRAQVKYF. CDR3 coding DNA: TGTGCCAGCAGTTTAGGCAGGGCCCAAGTAAAGTACTTC.

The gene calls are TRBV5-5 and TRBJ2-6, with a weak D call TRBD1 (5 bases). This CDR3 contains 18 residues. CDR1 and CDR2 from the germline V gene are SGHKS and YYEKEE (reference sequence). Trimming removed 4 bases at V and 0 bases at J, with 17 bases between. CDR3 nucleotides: TGTGCCAGCAGCCCGCGGACACAACGAGCCTCTGGGGCCAACGTCCTGACTTTC. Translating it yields CASSPRTQRASGANVLTF.

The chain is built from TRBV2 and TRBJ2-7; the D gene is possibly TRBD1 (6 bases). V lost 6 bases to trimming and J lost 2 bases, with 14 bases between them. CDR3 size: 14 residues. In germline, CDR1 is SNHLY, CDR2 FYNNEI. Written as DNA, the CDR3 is TGTGCCAGCAGCACCGGGACACCTCCCTACGAGCAGTACTTC. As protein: CASSTGTPPYEQYF.

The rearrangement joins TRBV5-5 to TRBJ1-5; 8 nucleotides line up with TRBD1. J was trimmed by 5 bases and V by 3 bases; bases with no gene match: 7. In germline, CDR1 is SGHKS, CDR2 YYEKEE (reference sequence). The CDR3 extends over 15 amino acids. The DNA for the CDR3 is TGTGCCAGCAGCTCCTCGGACAGGGATCATCAGCCCCAGCATTTT. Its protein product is CASSSSDRDHQPQHF.